The 5 T cell receptor beta chains presented below share a single source sample, sequenced in a study of yellow fever vaccine responses in identical twins. TCRdb redid the calling of the RT-PCR reads with MiXCR, one entry per CDR3 protein. The profile shows about 3,000 distinct CDR3 sequences, 83% of them singletons. The specimen was T cells from blood (PBMCs), unsorted or a sorted subset (not recorded which), collected before or after yellow fever vaccination (not recorded which). These receptors were collected from a woman between 18 and 29 years old who received the yellow fever vaccine.

In its sample, this clonotype was seen a few times. This sequence joins TRBV10-3 and TRBJ1-1; weak D call: TRBD1 (5 bases). The germline V and J ends were trimmed by 7 bases and 4 bases, with 16 bases remaining between them. CDR3 length: 14 residues. Germline CDR1 ENHRY, CDR2 SYGVKD. The CDR3 loop reads CAITRSGEVTEAFF. The CDR3 nucleotides are TGTGCCATCACACGTTCGGGGGAAGTCACTGAAGCTTTCTTT.

This sequence joins TRBV5-4 and TRBJ2-3, with D perhaps given as TRBD1 or TRBD2 (5 bases each). The V gene lost 0 bases and the J gene lost 4 bases, with 9 bases spanning the gap. The CDR3 covers 14 residues. CDR1 and CDR2 (germline): SGHNT, YYREEE (reference sequence). The DNA for the CDR3 is TGTGCCAGCAGCTTGGTGGGGGTGGCAGATACGCAGTATTTT. As protein: CASSLVGVADTQYF.

The chain employs TRBV4-2 and TRBJ1-3, with 12 nucleotides matching TRBD1. Germline lookup yields CDR1 LGHNA and CDR2 YNFKEQ. V shed 4 bases and J 4 bases; nucleotides not matched to a gene: 8. CDR3 length: 17 amino acids. In DNA, the CDR3 is TGTGCCAGCAGCCTAACCCTCGGGACAGGGGGCGGAAACACCATATATTTT. It yields the protein CASSLTLGTGGGNTIYF.

The chain has TRBV20-1 and TRBJ2-7; the D is unclear. The V and J ends lost 4 bases and 10 bases respectively, with 17 bases between them. This CDR3 is built from 12 residues. Germline assignment: CDR1 DFQATT and CDR2 SNEGSKA (reference sequence). The CDR3 here is CSANQPGLRQYF. CDR3 sequence (DNA): TGCAGTGCTAATCAACCGGGCCTTCGACAGTACTTC.

Here the CDR3 DNA reads TGTGCCAGCAGCTTAATGAGGGATGGTGAGCAGTTCTTC. Translated, it gives CASSLMRDGEQFF. The V and J genes are TRBV11-1 and TRBJ2-1; possibly TRBD2 for D (5 bases). This CDR3 has 13 residues. V gave up 2 bases and J gave up 9 bases, with 11 bases separating them. The germline gives CDR1 SGHAT, CDR2 FQDESV (reference sequence).